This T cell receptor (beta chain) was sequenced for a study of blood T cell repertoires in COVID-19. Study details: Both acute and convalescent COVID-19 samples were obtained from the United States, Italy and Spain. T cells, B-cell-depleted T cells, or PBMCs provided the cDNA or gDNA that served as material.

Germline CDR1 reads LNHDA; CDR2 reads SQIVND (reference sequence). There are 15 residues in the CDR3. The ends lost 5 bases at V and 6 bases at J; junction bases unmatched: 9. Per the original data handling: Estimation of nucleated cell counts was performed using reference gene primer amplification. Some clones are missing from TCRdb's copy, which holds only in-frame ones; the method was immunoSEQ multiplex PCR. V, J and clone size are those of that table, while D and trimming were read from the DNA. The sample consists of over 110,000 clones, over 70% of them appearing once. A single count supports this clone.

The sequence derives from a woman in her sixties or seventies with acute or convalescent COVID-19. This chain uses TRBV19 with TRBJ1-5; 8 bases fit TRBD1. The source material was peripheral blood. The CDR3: CASSASGGVGQPQHF. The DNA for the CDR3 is TGTGCCAGTAGTGCGTCAGGGGGCGTAGGTCAGCCCCAGCATTTT.